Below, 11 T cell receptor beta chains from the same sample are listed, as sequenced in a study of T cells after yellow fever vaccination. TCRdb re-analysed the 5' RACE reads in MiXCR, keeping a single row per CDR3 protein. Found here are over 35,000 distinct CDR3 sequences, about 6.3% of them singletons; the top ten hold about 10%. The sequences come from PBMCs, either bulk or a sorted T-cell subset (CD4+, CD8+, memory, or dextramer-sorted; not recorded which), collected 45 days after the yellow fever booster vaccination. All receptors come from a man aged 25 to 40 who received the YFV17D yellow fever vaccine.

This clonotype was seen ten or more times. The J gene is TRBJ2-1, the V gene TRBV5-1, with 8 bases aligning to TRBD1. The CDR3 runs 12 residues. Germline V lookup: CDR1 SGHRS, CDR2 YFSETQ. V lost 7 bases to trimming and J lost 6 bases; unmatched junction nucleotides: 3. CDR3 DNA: TGCGCCAGCCAACAGGGGGGCAATGAGCAGTTCTTC. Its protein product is CASQQGGNEQFF.

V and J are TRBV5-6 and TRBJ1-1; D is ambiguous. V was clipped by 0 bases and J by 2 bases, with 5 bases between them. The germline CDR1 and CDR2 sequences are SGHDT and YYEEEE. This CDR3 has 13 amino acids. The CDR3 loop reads CASSLAGNTEAFF. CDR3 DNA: TGTGCCAGCAGCTTGGCAGGCAACACTGAAGCTTTCTTT.

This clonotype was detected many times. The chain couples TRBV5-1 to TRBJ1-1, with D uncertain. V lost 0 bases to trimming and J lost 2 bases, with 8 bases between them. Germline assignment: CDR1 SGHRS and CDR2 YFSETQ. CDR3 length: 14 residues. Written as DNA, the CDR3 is TGCGCCAGCAGCTTGGCCCAGACCAACACTGAAGCTTTCTTT. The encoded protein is CASSLAQTNTEAFF.

For the CDR3, the DNA is TGCAGTGCTAGAGGACTAGCGGGATACGAGCAGTACTTC. The encoded protein is CSARGLAGYEQYF. The rearrangement joins TRBV20-1 to TRBJ2-7; TRBD2 matches 11 bases. V gave up 1 base and J gave up 4 bases; unmatched junction bases: 0. The CDR3 consists of 13 residues. Germline-derived CDR1 and CDR2 are DFQATT and SNEGSKA (reference sequence).

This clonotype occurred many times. CDR3 DNA: TGTGCCAGCAGCCCCGTGGGGTTATACAATGAGCAGTTCTTC. As protein: CASSPVGLYNEQFF. This chain uses TRBV7-9 with TRBJ2-1; D not resolved. CDR1 is SEHNR and CDR2 is FQNEAQ in the germline V gene (reference sequence). Trimming left V 5 bases short and J 4 bases short, with 12 bases between. This CDR3 spans 14 amino acids.

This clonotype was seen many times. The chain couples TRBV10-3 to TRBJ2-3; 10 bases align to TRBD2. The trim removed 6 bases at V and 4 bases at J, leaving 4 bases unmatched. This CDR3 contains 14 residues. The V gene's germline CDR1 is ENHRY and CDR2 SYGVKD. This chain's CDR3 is CAISTSGVADTQYF. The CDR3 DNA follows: TGTGCCATCAGCACTAGCGGGGTTGCAGATACGCAGTATTTT.

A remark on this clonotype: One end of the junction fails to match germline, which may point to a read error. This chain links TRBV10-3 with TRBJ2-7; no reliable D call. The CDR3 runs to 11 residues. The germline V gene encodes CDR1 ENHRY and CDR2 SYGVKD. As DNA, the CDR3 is TGTACCATCGGTTCGAGCTACGAGCAGTACTTC. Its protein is CTIGSSYEQYF.

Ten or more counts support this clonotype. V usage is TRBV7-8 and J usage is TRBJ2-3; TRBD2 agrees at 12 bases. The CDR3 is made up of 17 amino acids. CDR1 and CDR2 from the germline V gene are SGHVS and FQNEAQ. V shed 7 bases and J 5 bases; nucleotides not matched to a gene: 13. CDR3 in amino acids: CASTPGRLAGGLDTQYF. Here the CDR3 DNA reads TGTGCCAGCACCCCCGGTCGGCTAGCGGGAGGGTTAGATACGCAGTATTTT.

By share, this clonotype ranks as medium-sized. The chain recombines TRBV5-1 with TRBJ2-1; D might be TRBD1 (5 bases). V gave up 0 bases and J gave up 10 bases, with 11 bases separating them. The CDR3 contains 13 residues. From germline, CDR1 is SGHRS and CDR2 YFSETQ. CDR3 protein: CASSLDQGREQFF. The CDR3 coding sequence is TGCGCCAGCAGCTTGGATCAGGGAAGGGAGCAGTTCTTC.

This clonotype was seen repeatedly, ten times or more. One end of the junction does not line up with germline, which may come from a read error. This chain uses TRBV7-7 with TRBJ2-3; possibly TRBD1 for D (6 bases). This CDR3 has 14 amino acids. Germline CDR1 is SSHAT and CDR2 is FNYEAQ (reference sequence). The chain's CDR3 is CASSLGQRTDTQYF. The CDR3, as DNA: TGTGCTAGCAGCTTAGGACAGCGAACAGATACGCAGTATTTT.

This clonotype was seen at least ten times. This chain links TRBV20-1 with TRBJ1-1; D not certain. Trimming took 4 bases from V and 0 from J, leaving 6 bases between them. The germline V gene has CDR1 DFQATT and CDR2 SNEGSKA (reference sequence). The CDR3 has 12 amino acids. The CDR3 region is CSAKILNTEAFF. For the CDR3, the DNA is TGCAGTGCTAAGATTTTGAACACTGAAGCTTTCTTT.